The rows below give T cell receptor beta chains drawn from one sample of a study of long-term antiretroviral therapy in people with HIV. Produced via immunoSEQ multiplex PCR; TCRdb's table is partial and in-frame only. The sample lists roughly 21,000 clones; about nine tenths were seen once. The sample was unsorted PBMCs, taken 0.2 years before starting antiretroviral therapy. The receptor set was obtained from a man aged 18 to 30 with HIV. CDR3s include the opening cysteine and the closing phenylalanine or tryptophan. Each record gives: J gene, clone size, V gene, CDR3 protein. Some rows have no size entry. The others give once, few or many, or a class for an expanded clone.

J gene: TRBJ2-1; clone size: NA; V gene: TRBV30; CDR3 protein: CAWSEWASGDNEQFF
J gene: TRBJ1-1; clone size: few; V gene: TRBV19; CDR3 protein: CASSMAGRTEAFF
J gene: TRBJ2-5; clone size: NA; V gene: TRBV13; CDR3 protein: CASSSRLLAGGPRETQYF
J gene: TRBJ2-1; clone size: NA; V gene: TRBV7-9; CDR3 protein: CASSLDSNEQFF
J gene: TRBJ2-3; clone size: NA; V gene: TRBV9; CDR3 protein: CAAAPGDTDTQYF
J gene: TRBJ2-1; clone size: NA; V gene: TRBV5-5; CDR3 protein: CASHFREGPSEQFF
J gene: TRBJ2-7; clone size: NA; V gene: TRBV7-8; CDR3 protein: CASSVGQTYEQYF
J gene: TRBJ2-7; clone size: NA; V gene: TRBV5-1; CDR3 protein: CASSGRTSGFDYEQYF
J gene: TRBJ2-3; clone size: NA; V gene: TRBV4-3; CDR3 protein: CASSQGLAGHSTDTQYF
J gene: TRBJ2-7; clone size: once; V gene: TRBV9; CDR3 protein: CASSQGQGSPYEQYF
J gene: TRBJ2-7; clone size: once; V gene: TRBV29-1; CDR3 protein: CSVEDRAEQYF
J gene: TRBJ1-6; clone size: NA; V gene: TRBV11-2; CDR3 protein: CASSLGLGGSPLHF
J gene: TRBJ1-2; clone size: NA; V gene: TRBV4-3; CDR3 protein: CASSVGGGQGYGYTF
J gene: TRBJ2-3; clone size: NA; V gene: TRBV7-6; CDR3 protein: CASSLLANTDTQYF
J gene: TRBJ2-1; clone size: NA; V gene: TRBV20-1; CDR3 protein: CSATTGTSFFF
J gene: TRBJ1-1; clone size: NA; V gene: TRBV29-1; CDR3 protein: CSVVRGTEAFF
J gene: TRBJ2-1; clone size: NA; V gene: TRBV7-3; CDR3 protein: CASSAGTSREQFF
J gene: TRBJ1-1; clone size: NA; V gene: TRBV5-6; CDR3 protein: CASSTKQGRGTEAFF
J gene: TRBJ2-3; clone size: NA; V gene: TRBV18; CDR3 protein: CASSPSGPPQDTQYF
J gene: TRBJ1-2; clone size: NA; V gene: TRBV5-6; CDR3 protein: CASSPPANYGYTF
J gene: TRBJ1-4; clone size: NA; V gene: TRBV7-9; CDR3 protein: CASSRSAGPDFGKLFF
J gene: TRBJ2-3; clone size: NA; V gene: TRBV11-2; CDR3 protein: CASGYTDTQYF
J gene: TRBJ1-5; clone size: NA; V gene: TRBV2; CDR3 protein: CASSEAYPNQPQHF
J gene: TRBJ2-7; clone size: NA; V gene: TRBV7-8; CDR3 protein: CASSPREGEAGYEQYF
J gene: TRBJ1-2; clone size: once; V gene: TRBV7-9; CDR3 protein: CASSPRDRGGGYTF
J gene: TRBJ2-1; clone size: NA; V gene: TRBV18; CDR3 protein: CASSPFGSSSYNEQFF
J gene: TRBJ1-2; clone size: NA; V gene: TRBV7-9; CDR3 protein: CALVGGSNYGYTF
J gene: TRBJ1-5; clone size: few; V gene: TRBV4-2; CDR3 protein: CASSQDRASVGPQHF
J gene: TRBJ2-7; clone size: NA; V gene: TRBV10-3; CDR3 protein: CAITQEQDYEQYF
J gene: TRBJ2-3; clone size: NA; V gene: TRBV15; CDR3 protein: CATSRNSGTSGASGLADTQYF
J gene: TRBJ2-7; clone size: few; V gene: TRBV11-2; CDR3 protein: CASSPGLSYEQYF
J gene: TRBJ2-7; clone size: NA; V gene: TRBV5-6; CDR3 protein: CASSFPGLNEQYF
J gene: TRBJ2-7; clone size: NA; V gene: TRBV11-2; CDR3 protein: CASSPGTAYEQYF
J gene: TRBJ2-1; clone size: NA; V gene: TRBV10-3; CDR3 protein: CAISEAQKGARNEQFF
J gene: TRBJ1-4; clone size: NA; V gene: TRBV4-1; CDR3 protein: CASSHVDRTNEKLFF
J gene: TRBJ1-1; clone size: NA; V gene: TRBV4-2; CDR3 protein: CASSQMIGTFREAFF
J gene: TRBJ1-1; clone size: NA; V gene: TRBV4-1; CDR3 protein: CASSPGQGDTEAFF
J gene: TRBJ1-2; clone size: NA; V gene: TRBV6-6; CDR3 protein: CASSYARVGVYTF
J gene: TRBJ1-1; clone size: NA; V gene: TRBV5-1; CDR3 protein: CASSLVVGAELNTEAFF
J gene: TRBJ1-2; clone size: NA; V gene: TRBV2; CDR3 protein: CASSEAAGGVYGYTF
J gene: TRBJ2-5; clone size: NA; V gene: TRBV1; CDR3 protein: CTSSRDRPGETQYF
J gene: TRBJ2-1; clone size: NA; V gene: TRBV15; CDR3 protein: CATSRSLVGGVGNEQFF
J gene: TRBJ1-3; clone size: NA; V gene: TRBV9; CDR3 protein: CASSVASSGNTIYF
J gene: TRBJ1-3; clone size: NA; V gene: TRBV25-1; CDR3 protein: CASSELGKETIYF
J gene: TRBJ1-5; clone size: NA; V gene: TRBV4-3; CDR3 protein: CASNRGYQPQHF
J gene: TRBJ2-3; clone size: NA; V gene: TRBV11-3; CDR3 protein: CASSNRGADTQYF
J gene: TRBJ2-3; clone size: NA; V gene: TRBV5-1; CDR3 protein: CASSTGTGFTDTQYF
J gene: TRBJ1-2; clone size: NA; V gene: TRBV27; CDR3 protein: CASSPTGHYGYTF
J gene: TRBJ1-1; clone size: NA; V gene: TRBV10-3; CDR3 protein: CAISESTTGDTEAFF
J gene: TRBJ1-2; clone size: NA; V gene: TRBV2; CDR3 protein: CASSGQGTYGYTF
J gene: TRBJ1-4; clone size: once; V gene: TRBV7-9; CDR3 protein: CASSLISTNEKLFF
J gene: TRBJ1-5; clone size: NA; V gene: TRBV6-6; CDR3 protein: CASSLEQGGGQPQHF
J gene: TRBJ2-2; clone size: NA; V gene: TRBV4-2; CDR3 protein: CASRGGLAVNTGELFF